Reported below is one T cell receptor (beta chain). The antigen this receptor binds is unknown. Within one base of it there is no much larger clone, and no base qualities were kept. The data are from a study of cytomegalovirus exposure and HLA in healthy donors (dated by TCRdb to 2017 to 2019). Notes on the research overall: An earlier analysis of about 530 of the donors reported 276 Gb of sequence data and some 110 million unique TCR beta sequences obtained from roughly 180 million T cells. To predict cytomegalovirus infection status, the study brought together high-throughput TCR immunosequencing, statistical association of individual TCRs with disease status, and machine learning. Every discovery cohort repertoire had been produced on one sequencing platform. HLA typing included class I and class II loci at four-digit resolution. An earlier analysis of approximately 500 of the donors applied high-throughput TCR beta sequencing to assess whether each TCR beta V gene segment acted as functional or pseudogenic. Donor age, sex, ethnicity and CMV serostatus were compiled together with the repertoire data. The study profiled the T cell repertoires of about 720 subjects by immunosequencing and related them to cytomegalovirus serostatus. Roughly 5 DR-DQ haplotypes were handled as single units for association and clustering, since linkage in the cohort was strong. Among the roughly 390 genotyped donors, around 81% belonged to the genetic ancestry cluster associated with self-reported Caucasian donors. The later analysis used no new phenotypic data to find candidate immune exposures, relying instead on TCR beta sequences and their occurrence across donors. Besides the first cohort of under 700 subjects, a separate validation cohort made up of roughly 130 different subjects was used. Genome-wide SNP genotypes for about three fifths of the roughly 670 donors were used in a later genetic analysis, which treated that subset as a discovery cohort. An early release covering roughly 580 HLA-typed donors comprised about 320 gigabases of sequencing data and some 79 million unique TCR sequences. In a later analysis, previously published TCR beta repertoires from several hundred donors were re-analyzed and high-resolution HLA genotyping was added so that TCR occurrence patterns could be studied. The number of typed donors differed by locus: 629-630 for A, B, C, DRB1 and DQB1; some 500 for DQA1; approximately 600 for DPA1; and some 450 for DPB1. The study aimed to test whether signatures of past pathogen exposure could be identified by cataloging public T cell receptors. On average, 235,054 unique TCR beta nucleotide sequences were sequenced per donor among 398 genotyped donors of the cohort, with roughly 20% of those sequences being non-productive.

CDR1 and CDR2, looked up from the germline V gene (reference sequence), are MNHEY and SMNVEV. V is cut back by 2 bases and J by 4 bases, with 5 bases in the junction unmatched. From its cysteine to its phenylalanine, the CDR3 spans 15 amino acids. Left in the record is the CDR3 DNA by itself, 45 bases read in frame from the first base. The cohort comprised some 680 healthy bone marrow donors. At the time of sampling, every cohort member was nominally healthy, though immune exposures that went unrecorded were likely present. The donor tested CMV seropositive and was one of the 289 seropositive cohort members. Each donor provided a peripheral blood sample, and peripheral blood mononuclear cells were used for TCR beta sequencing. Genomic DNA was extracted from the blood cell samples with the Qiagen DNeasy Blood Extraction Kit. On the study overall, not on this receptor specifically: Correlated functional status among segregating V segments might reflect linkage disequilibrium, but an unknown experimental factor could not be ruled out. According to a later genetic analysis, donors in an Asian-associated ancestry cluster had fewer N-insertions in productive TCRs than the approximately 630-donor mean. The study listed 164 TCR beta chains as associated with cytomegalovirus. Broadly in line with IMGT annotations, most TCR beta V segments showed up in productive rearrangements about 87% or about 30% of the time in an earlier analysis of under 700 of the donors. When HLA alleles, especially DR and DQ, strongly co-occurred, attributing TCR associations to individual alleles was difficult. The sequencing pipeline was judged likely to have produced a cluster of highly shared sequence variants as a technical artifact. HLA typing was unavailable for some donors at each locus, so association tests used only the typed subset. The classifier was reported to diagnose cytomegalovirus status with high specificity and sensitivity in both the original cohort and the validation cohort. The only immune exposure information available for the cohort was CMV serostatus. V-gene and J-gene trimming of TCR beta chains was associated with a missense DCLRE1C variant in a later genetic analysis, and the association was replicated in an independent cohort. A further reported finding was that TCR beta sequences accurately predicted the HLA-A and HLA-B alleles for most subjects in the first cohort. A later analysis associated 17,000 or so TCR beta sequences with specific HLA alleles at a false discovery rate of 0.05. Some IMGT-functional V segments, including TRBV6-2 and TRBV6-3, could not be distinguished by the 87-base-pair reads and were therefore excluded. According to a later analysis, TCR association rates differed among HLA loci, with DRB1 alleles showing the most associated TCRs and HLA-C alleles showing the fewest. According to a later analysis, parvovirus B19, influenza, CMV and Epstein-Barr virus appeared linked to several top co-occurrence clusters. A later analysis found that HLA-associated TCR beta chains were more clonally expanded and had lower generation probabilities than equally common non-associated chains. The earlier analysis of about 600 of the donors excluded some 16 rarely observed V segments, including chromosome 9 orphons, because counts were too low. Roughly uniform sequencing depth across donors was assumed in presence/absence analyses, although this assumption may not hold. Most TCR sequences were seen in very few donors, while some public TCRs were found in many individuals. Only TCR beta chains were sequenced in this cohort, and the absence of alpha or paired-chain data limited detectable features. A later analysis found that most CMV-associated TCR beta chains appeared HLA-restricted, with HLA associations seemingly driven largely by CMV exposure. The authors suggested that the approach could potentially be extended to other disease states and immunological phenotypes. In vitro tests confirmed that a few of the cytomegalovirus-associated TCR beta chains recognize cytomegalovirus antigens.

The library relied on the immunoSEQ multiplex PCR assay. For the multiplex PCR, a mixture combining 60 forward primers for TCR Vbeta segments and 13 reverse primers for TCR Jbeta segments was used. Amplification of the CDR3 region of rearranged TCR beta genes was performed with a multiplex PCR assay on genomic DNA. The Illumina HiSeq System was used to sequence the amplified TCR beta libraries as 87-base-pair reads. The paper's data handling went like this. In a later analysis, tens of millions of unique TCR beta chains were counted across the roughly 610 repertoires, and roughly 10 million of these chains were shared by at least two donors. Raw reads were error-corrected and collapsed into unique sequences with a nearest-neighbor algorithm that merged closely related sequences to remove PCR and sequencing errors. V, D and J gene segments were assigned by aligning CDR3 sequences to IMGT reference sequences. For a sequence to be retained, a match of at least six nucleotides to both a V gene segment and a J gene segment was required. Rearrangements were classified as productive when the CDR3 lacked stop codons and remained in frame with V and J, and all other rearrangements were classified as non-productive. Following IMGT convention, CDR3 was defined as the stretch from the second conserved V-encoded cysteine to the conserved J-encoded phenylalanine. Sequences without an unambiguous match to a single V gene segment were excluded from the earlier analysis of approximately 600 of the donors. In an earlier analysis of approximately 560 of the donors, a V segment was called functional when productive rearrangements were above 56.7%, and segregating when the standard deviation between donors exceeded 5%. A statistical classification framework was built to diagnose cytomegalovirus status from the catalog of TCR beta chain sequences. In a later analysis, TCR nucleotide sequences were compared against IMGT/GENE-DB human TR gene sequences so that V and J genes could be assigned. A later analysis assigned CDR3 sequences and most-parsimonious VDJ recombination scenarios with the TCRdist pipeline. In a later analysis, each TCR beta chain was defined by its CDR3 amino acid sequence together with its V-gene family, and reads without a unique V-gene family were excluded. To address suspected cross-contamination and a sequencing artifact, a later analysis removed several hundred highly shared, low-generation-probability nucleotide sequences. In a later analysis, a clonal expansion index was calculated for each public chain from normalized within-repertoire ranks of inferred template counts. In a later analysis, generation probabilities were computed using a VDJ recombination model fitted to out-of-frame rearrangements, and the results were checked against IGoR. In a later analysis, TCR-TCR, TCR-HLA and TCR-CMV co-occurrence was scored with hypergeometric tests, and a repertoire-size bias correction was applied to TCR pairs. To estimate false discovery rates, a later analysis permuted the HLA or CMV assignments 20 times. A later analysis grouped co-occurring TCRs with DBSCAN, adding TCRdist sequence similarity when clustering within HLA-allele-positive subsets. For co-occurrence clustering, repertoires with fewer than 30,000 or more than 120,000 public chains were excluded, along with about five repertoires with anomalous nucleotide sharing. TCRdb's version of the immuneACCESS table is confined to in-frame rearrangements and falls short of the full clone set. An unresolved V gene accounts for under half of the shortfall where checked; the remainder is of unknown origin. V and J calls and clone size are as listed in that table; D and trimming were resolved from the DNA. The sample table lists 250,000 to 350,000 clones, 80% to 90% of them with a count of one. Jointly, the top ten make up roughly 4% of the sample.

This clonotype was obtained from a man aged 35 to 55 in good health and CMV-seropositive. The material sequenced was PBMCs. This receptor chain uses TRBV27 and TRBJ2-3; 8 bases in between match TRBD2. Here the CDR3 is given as CASSLVGLGADTQYF. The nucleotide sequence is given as TGTGCCAGCAGTTTAGTGGGACTAGGGGCAGATACGCAGTATTTT.